This T cell receptor beta chain comes out of a study of blood T cells in healthy people across ages. Points from the study as a whole: Per million T cells, TCR beta diversity dropped roughly linearly as age increased.

The CDR3 is 15 amino acids. The trim removed 5 bases at V and 8 bases at J, leaving 10 bases unmatched. The germline V gene has CDR1 MNHNS and CDR2 SASEGT. A sample-barcoded 5' primer and a J-beta primer mix were used in a second PCR of roughly 6 to 12 cycles. A single record per CDR3 protein comes from TCRdb applying MiXCR to the 5' RACE reads. The sample includes roughly 1,500,000 distinct CDR3 sequences, approximately 40% of them seen just once. Regarding this clonotype: What it binds is not known.

The donors, healthy Caucasians from Russia, were aged roughly 6 to 90. Material: blood. The clonotype comes from a woman aged 18 to 35 in good health. The V and J genes are TRBV6-1 and TRBJ2-1; TRBD1 aligns across 9 bases. The CDR3 loop is CASSPPGQGPYEQFF. The DNA for the CDR3 is TGTGCCAGCAGTCCACCGGGACAGGGACCGTATGAGCAGTTCTTC.